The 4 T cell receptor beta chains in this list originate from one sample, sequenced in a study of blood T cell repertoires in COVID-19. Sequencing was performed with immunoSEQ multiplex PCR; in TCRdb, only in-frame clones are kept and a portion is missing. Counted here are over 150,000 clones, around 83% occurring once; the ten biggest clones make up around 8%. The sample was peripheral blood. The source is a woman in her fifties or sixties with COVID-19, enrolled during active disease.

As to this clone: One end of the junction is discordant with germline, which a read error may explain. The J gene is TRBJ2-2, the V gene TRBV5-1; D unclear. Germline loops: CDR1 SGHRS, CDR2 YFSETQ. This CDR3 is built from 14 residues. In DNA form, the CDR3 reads TGCGCCAGCAGATTGGGCGTCAGCGCCGGGGAGCTGTTTTTT. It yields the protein CASRLGVSAGELFF.

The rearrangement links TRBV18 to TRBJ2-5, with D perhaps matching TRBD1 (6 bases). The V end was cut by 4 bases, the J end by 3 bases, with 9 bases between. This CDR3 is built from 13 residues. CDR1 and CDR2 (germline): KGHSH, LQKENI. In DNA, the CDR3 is TGTGCCAGCTCACGGCAGGGGAAAGAGACCCAGTACTTC. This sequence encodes CASSRQGKETQYF.

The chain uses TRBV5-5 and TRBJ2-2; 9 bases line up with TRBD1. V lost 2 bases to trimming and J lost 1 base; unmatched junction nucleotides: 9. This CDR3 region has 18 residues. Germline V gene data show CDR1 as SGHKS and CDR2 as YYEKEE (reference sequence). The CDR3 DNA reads TGTGCCAGCAGCTTAAGGGGACAGGGTTCAGTGAACACCGGGGAGCTGTTTTTT. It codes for CASSLRGQGSVNTGELFF.

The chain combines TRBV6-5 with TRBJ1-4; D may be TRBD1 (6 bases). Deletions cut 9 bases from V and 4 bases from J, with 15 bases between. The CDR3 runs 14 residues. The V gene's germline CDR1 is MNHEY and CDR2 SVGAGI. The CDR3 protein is CASSGTRGNEKLFF. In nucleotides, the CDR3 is TGTGCCAGTTCCGGCACCAGGGGTAATGAAAAACTGTTTTTT.